The rows below give T cell receptor beta chains drawn from one sample of a study of identical twins. One entry per CDR3 protein, called by TCRdb with MiXCR from the 5' RACE reads. This sample carries 450,000 or so distinct CDR3 sequences, 12% to 15% of them seen once, and the ten largest clones take about 0.53%. The same data also contributed to another study, on yellow fever vaccine responses in identical twins.

The source material was CD4+ T cells sorted from blood. The receptor set was obtained from a woman between 18 and 29 years old in good health. Each CDR3 is given with its conserved first and last residue. The D gene is left open where the match is weak. Some rows have no size entry. The others give once, few or many, or a class for an expanded clone.

v_gene	j_gene	d_gene	len	abundance	CDR3aa	CDR3nt
TRBV5-6	TRBJ2-4	-	13	few	CASSPVQENIQYF	TGTGCCAGCAGCCCGGTGCAAGAAAACATTCAGTACTTC
TRBV6-1	TRBJ1-5	-	15	-	CASSEGSGGRQPQHF	TGTGCCAGCAGTGAAGGGAGCGGGGGGCGACAGCCCCAGCATTTT
TRBV7-2	TRBJ2-1	TRBD1	17	-	CASSLGPQGISYNEQFF	TGTGCCAGCAGCTTAGGTCCACAGGGGATCTCCTACAATGAGCAGTTCTTC
TRBV12-3/TRBV12-4	TRBJ2-7	TRBD2	15	few	CASSFTSGATYEQYF	TGTGCCAGCAGTTTTACTAGCGGGGCCACCTACGAGCAGTACTTC
TRBV7-8	TRBJ2-3	-	16	once	CASSPLIAASTDTQYF	TGTGCCAGCAGCCCCTTGATAGCGGCTAGCACAGATACGCAGTATTTT
TRBV14	TRBJ2-2	-	15	few	CASSQDLAGTGELFF	TGTGCCAGCAGCCAAGATCTGGCAGGCACCGGGGAGCTGTTTTTT
TRBV7-8	TRBJ2-7	TRBD1	16	-	CASSLSWGQGAYEQYF	TGTGCCAGCAGCTTATCTTGGGGACAGGGGGCTTACGAGCAGTACTTC
TRBV20-1	TRBJ2-2	-	14	few	CSATPRLGTGELFF	TGCAGTGCTACTCCACGACTAGGTACCGGGGAGCTGTTTTTT
TRBV7-8	TRBJ1-5	-	14	-	CASSFQGGGQPQHF	TGTGCCAGCAGCTTTCAGGGTGGCGGCCAGCCCCAGCATTTT
TRBV5-1	TRBJ2-4	TRBD2	21	few	CASSLVPTGTTERRAKNIQYF	TGCGCCAGCAGCTTGGTGCCCACCGGGACTACAGAAAGGAGAGCCAAAAACATTCAGTATTTC
TRBV20-1	TRBJ2-4	-	17	once	CCAIRQERLIAKNIQYF	TGCTGTGCTATTCGACAGGAACGCCTTATAGCCAAAAACATTCAGTACTTC
TRBV20-1	TRBJ2-7	-	13	few	CSATRGGAYEQYF	TGCAGTGCCACCCGGGGCGGCGCCTACGAGCAGTACTTC
TRBV27	TRBJ2-1	-	16	few	CASSLSIKGRAADQFF	TGTGCCAGCAGTTTATCGATTAAGGGCAGGGCGGCAGACCAGTTCTTC
TRBV29-1	TRBJ2-5	-	14	-	CSAPRDMGGETQYF	TGCAGCGCCCCCCGGGACATGGGGGGAGAGACCCAGTACTTC
TRBV19	TRBJ1-1	-	13	-	CASSGQFVGEAFF	TGTGCCAGTAGTGGACAGTTCGTTGGTGAAGCTTTCTTT
TRBV5-1	TRBJ2-2	-	14	-	CASSLAGEPGELFF	TGCGCCAGCAGCTTGGCAGGGGAGCCCGGGGAGCTGTTTTTT
TRBV6-2/TRBV6-3	TRBJ2-7	-	14	few	CASRPGVEVYEQYF	TGTGCCAGCAGACCGGGGGTGGAGGTCTACGAGCAGTACTTC
TRBV20-1	TRBJ2-7	-	13	-	CSATGTATYEQYF	TGCAGTGCTACAGGGACGGCGACCTACGAGCAGTACTTC
TRBV29-1	TRBJ2-5	TRBD1	15	few	CSVLTGGKDQETQYF	TGCAGCGTACTTACAGGGGGGAAGGACCAAGAGACCCAGTACTTC
TRBV10-3	TRBJ2-3	TRBD2	14	few	CAITQRDDADTQYF	TGTGCCATCACGCAGCGGGATGACGCAGATACGCAGTATTTT
TRBV5-1	TRBJ2-1	TRBD2	16	few	CASSWGSSGSINEQFF	TGCGCCAGCAGCTGGGGGTCTAGCGGGAGTATCAATGAGCAGTTCTTC
TRBV5-5	TRBJ2-1	TRBD1	17	-	CASTLRRPGQQNNEQFF	TGTGCCAGCACCCTGAGGAGACCGGGACAGCAGAACAATGAGCAGTTCTTC
TRBV5-4	TRBJ2-1	TRBD2	19	many	CASSLEAGRGLRSYNEQFF	TGTGCCAGCAGCTTAGAAGCCGGGAGGGGTCTAAGGTCCTACAATGAGCAGTTCTTC
TRBV2	TRBJ2-5	-	13	few	CASSDQQGETQYF	TGTGCCAGCAGTGACCAGCAAGGAGAGACCCAGTACTTC
TRBV4-3	TRBJ2-7	-	17	-	CASSQDLQGGKRYEQYF	TGCGCCAGCAGCCAAGACTTACAGGGGGGGAAACGCTACGAGCAGTACTTC
TRBV4-3	TRBJ2-5	-	15	many	CASSQELGREETQYF	TGCGCCAGCAGCCAAGAGTTAGGAAGGGAAGAGACCCAGTACTTC
TRBV28	TRBJ2-2	-	15	-	CASSLWRGNTGELFF	TGTGCCAGCAGTTTGTGGAGGGGGAACACCGGGGAGCTGTTTTTT
TRBV9	TRBJ2-7	TRBD2	15	-	CASSVGLAGAYEQYF	TGTGCCAGCAGCGTTGGATTAGCGGGGGCGTACGAGCAGTACTTC
TRBV15	TRBJ2-7	TRBD1	18	few	CATSPTLRGPKTNYEQYF	TGTGCCACCAGTCCGACCCTCAGGGGGCCCAAAACTAACTACGAGCAGTACTTC
TRBV5-1	TRBJ2-2	TRBD2	15	few	CASSLTSVNTGELFF	TGCGCCAGCAGCTTGACTAGCGTAAACACCGGGGAGCTGTTTTTT
TRBV27	TRBJ2-7	TRBD1	13	-	CASIDRAFHEQYF	TGTGCCAGCATCGACAGGGCTTTCCACGAGCAGTACTTC
TRBV12-3/TRBV12-4	TRBJ1-6	TRBD1	15	-	CASSAQGQGVSPLHF	TGTGCCAGCAGCGCACAGGGACAGGGGGTTTCACCCCTCCACTTT
TRBV29-1	TRBJ2-7	-	12	-	CSAGGTEYEQYF	TGCAGCGCAGGGGGGACCGAGTACGAGCAGTACTTC
TRBV30	TRBJ2-7	-	16	-	CAWSARALGRTYEQYF	TGTGCCTGGAGTGCGAGGGCCTTGGGACGGACCTACGAGCAGTACTTC
TRBV29-1	TRBJ2-1	-	13	few	CSVTGPGGDEQFF	TGCAGCGTTACAGGCCCCGGGGGCGATGAGCAGTTCTTC
TRBV10-3	TRBJ2-3	-	13	many	CAISGSSTDTQYF	TGTGCCATCAGTGGCTCTAGCACAGATACGCAGTATTTT
TRBV3-1	TRBJ2-1	-	14	-	CASSQVATYNEQFF	TGTGCCAGCAGCCAAGTAGCGACGTACAATGAGCAGTTCTTC
TRBV4-3	TRBJ2-6	TRBD2	19	-	CASSQDLVGGIAGANVLTF	TGCGCCAGCAGCCAAGATCTTGTGGGAGGGATCGCCGGGGCCAACGTCCTGACTTTC
TRBV27	TRBJ2-5	-	15	-	CASSLLRQGGETQYF	TGTGCCAGCAGTTTATTACGGCAGGGCGGCGAGACCCAGTACTTC
TRBV27	TRBJ2-7	-	14	many	CASSSRESSYEQYF	TGTGCCAGCAGCTCACGGGAGTCCTCCTACGAGCAGTACTTC
TRBV10-3	TRBJ2-1	-	11	few	CAITNRDEQFF	TGTGCCATCACCAACCGGGATGAGCAGTTCTTC
TRBV19	TRBJ2-1	-	14	-	CASSIEGGLNEQFF	TGTGCCAGTAGTATCGAGGGGGGGTTAAATGAGCAGTTCTTC
TRBV25-1	TRBJ2-5	-	13	-	CASSEYHWETQYF	TGTGCCAGCAGTGAATATCATTGGGAGACCCAGTACTTC
TRBV20-1	TRBJ2-3	TRBD2	19	once	CSARDTSGRGGRGTDTQYF	TGCAGTGCTAGAGATACTAGCGGGAGAGGGGGCCGGGGCACAGATACGCAGTATTTT